The rows below give T cell receptor beta chains drawn from one sample of a study of blood T cells in healthy people across ages. TCRdb reprocessed the 5' RACE reads via MiXCR and lists one record per CDR3 protein. The sample records approximately 730,000 distinct CDR3 sequences, roughly 50% being singletons. Sequencing used blood. The receptors were gathered from an elderly man in good health. Each CDR3 is given with its conserved first and last residue. Each record gives: CDR3 length, V gene, J gene, CDR3 protein.

cdr3_length: 16; v_call: TRBV5-6; j_call: TRBJ2-7; cdr3_aa: CASSLVGTSVSYEQYF
cdr3_length: 17; v_call: TRBV9; j_call: .; cdr3_aa: CASSGGPTSGVSYEQYF
cdr3_length: 15; v_call: TRBV10-3; j_call: TRBJ1-3; cdr3_aa: CAISESGGYGNTIYF
cdr3_length: 14; v_call: TRBV5-6; j_call: TRBJ1-5; cdr3_aa: CASSLVGDNQPQHF
cdr3_length: 17; v_call: TRBV7-2; j_call: TRBJ2-1; cdr3_aa: CASSPRGAGDSYNEQFF
cdr3_length: 18; v_call: TRBV18; j_call: TRBJ2-6; cdr3_aa: CASSPLASGGSGANVLTF
cdr3_length: 16; v_call: TRBV6-2/TRBV6-3; j_call: TRBJ2-1; cdr3_aa: CASSYRTGTGAHEQFF
cdr3_length: 17; v_call: TRBV6-5; j_call: TRBJ2-1; cdr3_aa: CASSSLPRKSSYNEQFF
cdr3_length: 17; v_call: TRBV11-2; j_call: TRBJ2-6; cdr3_aa: CASIAWDRRAGANVLTF
cdr3_length: 12; v_call: TRBV12-3/TRBV12-4; j_call: TRBJ2-7; cdr3_aa: CASSPTNYEQYF
cdr3_length: 13; v_call: TRBV10-3; j_call: TRBJ2-7; cdr3_aa: CAISDRGYYEQYF
cdr3_length: 19; v_call: TRBV10-3; j_call: TRBJ2-5; cdr3_aa: CAISLRTSGRSVGRQTQYF
cdr3_length: 15; v_call: TRBV27; j_call: TRBJ1-5; cdr3_aa: CASSPLAGANQPQHF
cdr3_length: 12; v_call: TRBV25-1; j_call: TRBJ1-1; cdr3_aa: CASSEWGREAFF
cdr3_length: 15; v_call: TRBV7-2; j_call: TRBJ2-2; cdr3_aa: CASSLAGKNTGELFF
cdr3_length: 12; v_call: TRBV6-1; j_call: TRBJ2-4; cdr3_aa: CASSEEGRIQYF
cdr3_length: 13; v_call: TRBV5-1; j_call: TRBJ2-7; cdr3_aa: CASSLDWSYEQYF
cdr3_length: 16; v_call: TRBV20-1; j_call: TRBJ1-5; cdr3_aa: CSARRGDIYSNQPQHF
cdr3_length: 13; v_call: TRBV20-1; j_call: TRBJ2-3; cdr3_aa: CSARFSGTDTQYF
cdr3_length: 19; v_call: TRBV4-2; j_call: TRBJ2-1; cdr3_aa: CASSPLTSGRASRYNEQFF
cdr3_length: 16; v_call: TRBV4-2; j_call: TRBJ1-5; cdr3_aa: CASSQDGQGANQPQHF
cdr3_length: 13; v_call: TRBV5-1; j_call: .; cdr3_aa: CASRLGQKETQYF
cdr3_length: 12; v_call: TRBV28; j_call: TRBJ2-1; cdr3_aa: CASSSGGIWGFF
cdr3_length: 15; v_call: TRBV29-1; j_call: TRBJ2-1; cdr3_aa: CSFHGGALFGNEQFF
cdr3_length: 16; v_call: TRBV5-1; j_call: .; cdr3_aa: CASSPGGVGGGYEQYF
cdr3_length: 15; v_call: TRBV28; j_call: TRBJ2-5; cdr3_aa: CASRIYLESQETQYF
cdr3_length: 14; v_call: TRBV2; j_call: TRBJ2-7; cdr3_aa: CASTLGQASYEQYF
cdr3_length: 15; v_call: TRBV6-2/TRBV6-3; j_call: TRBJ2-5; cdr3_aa: CASRPRGELQETQYF
cdr3_length: 12; v_call: TRBV7-9; j_call: TRBJ2-3; cdr3_aa: CASSPQPDTQYF
cdr3_length: 14; v_call: TRBV20-1; j_call: TRBJ2-3; cdr3_aa: CSARVGGSSRYAYF
cdr3_length: 14; v_call: TRBV2; j_call: TRBJ2-3; cdr3_aa: CASTKAYSTDTQYF
cdr3_length: 13; v_call: TRBV20-1; j_call: TRBJ1-2; cdr3_aa: CSARGQGNYGYTF
cdr3_length: 13; v_call: TRBV6-5; j_call: TRBJ2-1; cdr3_aa: CASSSLIYNEQFF
cdr3_length: 16; v_call: TRBV7-2; j_call: TRBJ2-7; cdr3_aa: CASSLVAGAPLHEQYF
cdr3_length: 14; v_call: TRBV12-3/TRBV12-4; j_call: TRBJ1-1; cdr3_aa: CASSYRGFNTEAFF
cdr3_length: 14; v_call: TRBV10-3; j_call: TRBJ2-7; cdr3_aa: CAISSGTVPYEQYF
cdr3_length: 14; v_call: TRBV3-1; j_call: TRBJ1-5; cdr3_aa: CASSQNFGTQPQHF
cdr3_length: 15; v_call: TRBV2; j_call: TRBJ1-4; cdr3_aa: CASSEAGGESGKLFF
cdr3_length: 15; v_call: TRBV24-1; j_call: TRBJ1-4; cdr3_aa: CATSDLEGGNEKLFF
cdr3_length: 16; v_call: TRBV4-2; j_call: TRBJ2-2; cdr3_aa: CASSPRTTLNTGELFF
cdr3_length: 14; v_call: TRBV20-1; j_call: TRBJ1-2; cdr3_aa: CSARSAGGNYGYTF
cdr3_length: 14; v_call: TRBV9; j_call: TRBJ1-2; cdr3_aa: CASSVRTGFYGYTF
cdr3_length: 16; v_call: TRBV3-1; j_call: .; cdr3_aa: CASSQNLDLQLETQYF